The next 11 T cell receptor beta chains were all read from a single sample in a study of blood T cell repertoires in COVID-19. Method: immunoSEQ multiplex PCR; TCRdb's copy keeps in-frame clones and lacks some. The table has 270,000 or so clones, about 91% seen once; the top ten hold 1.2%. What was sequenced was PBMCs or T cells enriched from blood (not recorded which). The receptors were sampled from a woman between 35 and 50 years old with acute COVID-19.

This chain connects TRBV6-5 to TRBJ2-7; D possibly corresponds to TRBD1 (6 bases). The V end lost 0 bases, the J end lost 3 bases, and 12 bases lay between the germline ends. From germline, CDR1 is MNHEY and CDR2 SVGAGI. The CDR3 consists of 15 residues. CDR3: CASSYSTGQGYEQYF. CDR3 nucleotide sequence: TGTGCCAGCAGTTACTCGACGGGACAAGGCTACGAGCAGTACTTC.

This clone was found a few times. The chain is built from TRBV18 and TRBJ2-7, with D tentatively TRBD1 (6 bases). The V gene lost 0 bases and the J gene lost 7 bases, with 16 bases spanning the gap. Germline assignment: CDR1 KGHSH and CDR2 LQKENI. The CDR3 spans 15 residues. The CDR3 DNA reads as TGTGCCAGCTCACCACCGGCCAGGTCCACAGGGGAGCAGTACTTC. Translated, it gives CASSPPARSTGEQYF.

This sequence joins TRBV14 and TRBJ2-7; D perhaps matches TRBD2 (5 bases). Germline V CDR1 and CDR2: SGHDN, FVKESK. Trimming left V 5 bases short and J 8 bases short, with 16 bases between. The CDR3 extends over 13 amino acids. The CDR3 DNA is TGTGCCAGCAGCTTGACGGACTTGGCCCAGCAGTACGTC. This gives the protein CASSLTDLAQQYV.

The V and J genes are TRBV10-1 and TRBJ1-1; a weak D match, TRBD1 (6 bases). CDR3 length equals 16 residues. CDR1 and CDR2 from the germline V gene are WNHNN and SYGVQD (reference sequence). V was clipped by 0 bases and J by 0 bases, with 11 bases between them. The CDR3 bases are TGCGCCAGCAGTGAGTCAAAGGGGGGGTTGAACACTGAAGCTTTCTTT. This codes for CASSESKGGLNTEAFF.

The CDR3 bases are TGTGCCACCAGTGATTTTACCGGGACAGGGAGCGCTAGTCTCACCTTC. It specifies CATSDFTGTGSASLTF. The genes are TRBV24-1 and TRBJ1-2; 9 bases align to TRBD1. CDR3 length: 16 residues. V gave up 1 base and J gave up 13 bases; unmatched junction bases: 15. Germline assignment: CDR1 KGHDR and CDR2 SFDVKD.

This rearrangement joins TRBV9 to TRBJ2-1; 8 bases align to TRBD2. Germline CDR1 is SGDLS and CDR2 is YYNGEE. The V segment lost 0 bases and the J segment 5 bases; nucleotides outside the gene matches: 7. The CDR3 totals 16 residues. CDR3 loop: CASSVDLAGNNNEQFF. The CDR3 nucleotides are TGTGCCAGCAGCGTAGATTTAGCGGGGAATAACAATGAGCAGTTCTTC.

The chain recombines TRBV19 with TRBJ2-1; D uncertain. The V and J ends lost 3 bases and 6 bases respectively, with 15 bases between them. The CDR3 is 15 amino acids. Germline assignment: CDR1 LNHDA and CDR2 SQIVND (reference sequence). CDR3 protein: CASSILGLSGNEQFF. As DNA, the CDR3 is TGTGCCAGTAGTATTCTTGGTCTTAGTGGCAATGAGCAGTTCTTC.

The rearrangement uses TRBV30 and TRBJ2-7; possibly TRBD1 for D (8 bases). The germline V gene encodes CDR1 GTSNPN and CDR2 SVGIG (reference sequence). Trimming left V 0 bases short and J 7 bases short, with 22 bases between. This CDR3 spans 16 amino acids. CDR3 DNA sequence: TGTGCCTGGAGTGTAGGCGGGGGCGGACAGGGTGGGGAGCAGTACTTC. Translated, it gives CAWSVGGGGQGGEQYF.

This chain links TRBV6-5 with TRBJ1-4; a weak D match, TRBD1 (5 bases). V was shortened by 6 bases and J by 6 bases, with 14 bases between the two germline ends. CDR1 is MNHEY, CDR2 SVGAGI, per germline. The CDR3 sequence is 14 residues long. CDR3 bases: TGTGCCAGCAGGGGGGGGTGGGACGATGAAAAACTGTTTTTT. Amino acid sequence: CASRGGWDDEKLFF.

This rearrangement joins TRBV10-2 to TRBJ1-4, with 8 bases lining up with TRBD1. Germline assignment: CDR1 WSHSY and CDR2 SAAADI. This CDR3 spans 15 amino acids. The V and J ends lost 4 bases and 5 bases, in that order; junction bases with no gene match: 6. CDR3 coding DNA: TGCGCCAGCAGTGTTACAGGGGGGTCAAATGAAAAACTGTTTTTT. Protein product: CASSVTGGSNEKLFF.

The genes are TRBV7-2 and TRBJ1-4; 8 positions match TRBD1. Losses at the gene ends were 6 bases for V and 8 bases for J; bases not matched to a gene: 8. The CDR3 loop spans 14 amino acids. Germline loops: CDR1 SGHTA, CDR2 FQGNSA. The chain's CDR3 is CASSSQGGGEKLFF. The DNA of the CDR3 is TGTGCCAGCAGTTCACAGGGGGGAGGAGAAAAACTGTTTTTT. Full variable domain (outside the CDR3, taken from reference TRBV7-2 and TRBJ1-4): GAGVSQSPSNKVTEKGKDVELRCDPISGHTALYWYRQSLGQGLEFLIYFQGNSAPDKSGLPSDRFSAERTGGSVSTLTIQRTQQEDSAVYLCASSSQGGGEKLFFGSGTQLSVL.